This TCR beta chain was captured in a study of OX40 agonist ivuxolimab in advanced cancers. Describing the broader study: Ivuxolimab was a fully human IgG2 agonistic monoclonal antibody targeting the costimulatory receptor OX40 (CD134). Intravenous ivuxolimab was administered to patients every 2 weeks at six dose levels: 0.01, 0.1, 0.3, 1.5, 3 and 10 mg/kg. Of the roughly 52 patients in dose escalation, some 19 had hepatocellular carcinoma, approximately 15 had melanoma, 9 had renal cell carcinoma and 9 had head and neck cancer. The dose-escalation cohort was over 70% male with a mean age of approximately 60 years, ranging from about 20 to 85. Prior anti-PD-1, anti-PD-L1 or anti-CTLA-4 therapy was permitted, and checkpoint inhibitors had been received by roughly 42% of dose-escalation patients. Partial responses occurred in three dose-escalation patients, of whom one had hepatocellular carcinoma and two had cutaneous melanoma. The point of sequencing TCRbeta in the periphery was to test whether ivuxolimab changed TCR sequence diversity and drove clonal T-cell expansion. The paper describes the monotherapy dose-escalation part (N ≈ 52 patients) of the phase I trial of ivuxolimab.

According to the germline V gene, CDR1 reads MNHEY and CDR2 reads SVGAGI. V gives up 4 bases and J gives up 2 bases, and the segment between their germline ends measures 12 bases. The CDR3 spans 15 residues, from the cysteine through the phenylalanine. Solely the CDR3 DNA is kept, with 45 bases framed from the first base. This clone was observed a handful of times. The antigen this receptor binds is unknown. The input lacks base qualities; no much larger clone sits a single base away. The trial excluded patients who had a history of autoimmune disease or who were on systemic immunosuppression. Peripheral blood for TCR sequencing was collected from all dose cohorts at baseline, on cycle 4 day 1, and on cycle 7 day 1. The samples were drawn from a first-in-human, open-label, multicenter phase I dose-escalation trial of ivuxolimab. Adults with locally advanced or metastatic melanoma, renal cell, hepatocellular, or head and neck squamous cell carcinoma were enrolled in the trial. CD4+ and CD8+ T cells were sorted separately from peripheral blood before TCR sequencing.

On the study overall, not on this receptor specifically: At doses from 0.1 to 3.0 mg/kg, clonal expansion was seen in both CD4+ and CD8+ blood T cells between baseline and week 6. The antigen specificity of the peripheral T cells that underwent clonal expansion was not determined. After ivuxolimab, more expanded clones were found on average in CD8+ T cells than in CD4+ T cells. Low levels of normalized T-cell clonal expansion were also shown by some nonresponding patients. Partial responders in the 0.1-3.0 mg/kg groups had among the lowest normalized peripheral clonal expansion, especially among CD8+ T cells.

For sequencing of the TCRbeta CDR3 region, genomic DNA was extracted from the sorted cells. The immunoSEQ Assay was used to sequence the TCRbeta CDR3 regions. TCRdb took this table from immuneACCESS and kept in-frame rearrangements with V and J called. Such tables lack part of the clones; where checked against another copy, unresolved V genes explain under half of the gap, and the rest is unexplained. The sample table lists about 61,000 clones, less than 90% of them with a count of one. The ten largest clonotypes hold around 3.3% of the sample. The TCR was taken from an adult with an advanced solid tumor such as melanoma, head and neck, liver or kidney cancer. The sample consisted of CD4+ or CD8+ T cells sorted from blood, taken in a trial of the OX40 agonist ivuxolimab. In this chain, TRBV6-5 is recombined with TRBJ1-3; possibly the D gene is TRBD1, per 5 matching bases. The bases read TGTGCCAGCAGTTTAACAGGTTATGCTGGAAACACCATATATTTT. It is translated as CASSLTGYAGNTIYF.